A selection of T cell receptor beta chains follows, all from one sample in a study of blood T cell repertoires in COVID-19. Clones were sequenced by immunoSEQ multiplex PCR, and TCRdb holds only the in-frame ones, with some missing. Of tens of thousands of clones in the sample, about 90% were seen once. What was sequenced was peripheral blood. These receptors came from a human donor in a cohort sampled during active COVID-19. The CDR3 runs from the conserved cysteine through the conserved F or W. The D gene is left open where the match is weak. Size is omitted from some rows. Given values are once, few, many or a class for expanded clones.

d_call	v_call	clone_size	j_call	cdr3_aa	cdr3_nt
-	TRBV10-2	-	TRBJ2-2	CASSENRANTGELFF	TGCGCCAGCAGTGAGAACAGGGCGAACACCGGGGAGCTGTTTTTT
-	TRBV11-2	-	TRBJ1-1	CASTPWPQGEAFF	TGTGCCAGCACCCCATGGCCGCAGGGTGAAGCTTTCTTT
-	TRBV14	once	TRBJ1-1	CASSQSYEAFF	TGTGCCAGCAGCCAGTCCTACGAAGCTTTCTTT
-	TRBV11-2	-	TRBJ2-3	CASSFRLVADTQYF	TGTGCCAGCAGCTTTCGCCTAGTAGCAGATACGCAGTATTTT
-	TRBV11-2	-	TRBJ1-2	CASSSRGQTNYGYTF	TGTGCCAGCAGCTCCCGTGGACAGACTAACTATGGCTACACCTTC
-	TRBV29-1	-	TRBJ1-1	CSVSEVLGTEAFF	TGCAGCGTTTCCGAGGTTCTGGGCACTGAAGCTTTCTTT
TRBD1	TRBV7-2	-	TRBJ2-7	CASSLNGQGAYEQYF	TGTGCCAGCAGCTTAAACGGACAGGGTGCCTACGAGCAGTACTTC
TRBD2	TRBV27	-	TRBJ2-3	CASSSGLAEGAPDTQYF	TGTGCCAGCAGTTCGGGACTAGCGGAGGGGGCACCAGATACGCAGTATTTT
TRBD1	TRBV19	-	TRBJ2-7	CASSFAGQGPEQYF	TGTGCCAGTAGCTTCGCGGGACAGGGGCCCGAGCAGTACTTC
-	TRBV24-1	-	TRBJ2-3	CATSDFQGLNTQYF	TGTGCCACCAGTGATTTTCAGGGTCTAAATACGCAGTATTTT
TRBD1	TRBV6-4	once	TRBJ2-2	CASSSQGANTGELFF	TGTGCCAGCAGTTCACAGGGGGCAAACACCGGGGAGCTGTTTTTT
-	TRBV6-1	-	TRBJ2-3	CASSEEGQTQYF	TGTGCCAGCAGTGAAGAAGGACAAACGCAGTATTTT
-	TRBV19	few	TRBJ2-5	CASSIGRRRSETQYF	TGTGCCAGTAGTATAGGTCGGAGGAGGTCAGAGACCCAGTACTTC
-	TRBV10-3	-	TRBJ2-3	CASTDYLTDTQYF	TGTGCCTCTACAGACTACCTCACAGATACGCAGTATTTT
-	TRBV3-1/TRBV3-2	-	TRBJ2-3	CASSQQGLTDTQYF	TGTGCCAGCAGCCAACAGGGACTCACAGATACGCAGTATTTT
TRBD2	TRBV3-1/TRBV3-2	-	TRBJ2-5	CASRPVVAGQETQYF	TGTGCCAGCCGCCCGGTCGTAGCGGGGCAAGAGACCCAGTACTTC
TRBD2	TRBV6-5	-	TRBJ2-7	CASTRERGPYEQYF	TGTGCCAGCACTAGAGAGCGGGGCCCCTACGAGCAGTACTTC
TRBD2	TRBV5-1	-	TRBJ2-5	CASSRWTSGAQETQYF	TGCGCCAGCAGCCGATGGACTAGCGGGGCTCAAGAGACCCAGTACTTC
-	TRBV7-8	-	TRBJ1-1	CASSSQVDTEAFF	TGTGCCAGCAGTTCCCAGGTCGACACTGAAGCTTTCTTT
TRBD2	TRBV5-1	-	TRBJ2-5	CASSLAGGRSETQYF	TGCGCCAGCAGCTTGGCGGGGGGGCGTTCAGAGACCCAGTACTTC
-	TRBV19	once	TRBJ1-1	CASSRGDTEAFF	TGTGCCAGTAGCCGAGGAGACACTGAAGCTTTCTTT
-	TRBV7-2	-	TRBJ2-5	CASSVGQSQETQYF	TGTGCCAGCAGCGTAGGACAGTCCCAAGAGACCCAGTACTTC
-	TRBV6-2/TRBV6-3	-	TRBJ1-1	CASSVGHPEAFF	TGTGCCAGCAGCGTGGGACACCCTGAAGCTTTCTTT
TRBD1	TRBV6-2/TRBV6-3	-	TRBJ1-5	CASSNQGVNQPQHF	TGTGCCAGCAGTAACCAGGGGGTCAATCAGCCCCAGCATTTT
TRBD2	TRBV4-2	-	TRBJ2-3	CASSQDLQRGGSTDTQYF	TGTGCCAGCAGCCAAGACCTCCAGCGGGGGGGTAGCACAGATACGCAGTATTTT
-	TRBV11-2	-	TRBJ2-3	CASSLGTSTDTQYF	TGTGCCAGCAGCTTAGGAACTAGCACAGATACGCAGTATTTT
TRBD1	TRBV18	-	TRBJ1-3	CASSQGAPGNTIYF	TGTGCCAGCTCACAGGGGGCGCCGGGAAACACCATATATTTT
TRBD2	TRBV7-2	-	TRBJ2-7	CASSLAWTSGSREQYF	TGTGCCAGCAGCTTAGCCTGGACTAGCGGGAGTCGCGAGCAGTACTTC
TRBD2	TRBV29-1	-	TRBJ2-1	CSATLGGGVYNEQFF	TGCAGCGCTACCTTGGGCGGGGGGGTCTACAATGAGCAGTTCTTC